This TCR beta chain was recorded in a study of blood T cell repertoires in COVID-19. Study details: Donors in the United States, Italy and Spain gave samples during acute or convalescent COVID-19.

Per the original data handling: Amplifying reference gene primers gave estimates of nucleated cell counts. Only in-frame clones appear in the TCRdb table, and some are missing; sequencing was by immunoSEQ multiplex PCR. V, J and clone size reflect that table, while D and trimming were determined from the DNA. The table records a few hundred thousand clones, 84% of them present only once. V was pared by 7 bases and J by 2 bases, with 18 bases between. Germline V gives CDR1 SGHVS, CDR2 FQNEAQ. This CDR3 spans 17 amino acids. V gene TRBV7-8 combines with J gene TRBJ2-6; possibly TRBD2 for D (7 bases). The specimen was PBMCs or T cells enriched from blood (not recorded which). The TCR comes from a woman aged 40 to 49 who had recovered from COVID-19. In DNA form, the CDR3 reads TGTGCCAGCATCACAGGGCGGGGGAGGACTGGGGCCAACGTCCTGACTTTC. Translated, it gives CASITGRGRTGANVLTF. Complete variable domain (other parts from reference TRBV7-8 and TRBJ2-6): GAGVSQSPRYKVAKRGQDVALRCDPISGHVSLFWYQQALGQGPEFLTYFQNEAQLDKSGLPSDRFFAERPEGSVSTLKIQRTQQEDSAVYLCASITGRGRTGANVLTFGAGSRLTVL.